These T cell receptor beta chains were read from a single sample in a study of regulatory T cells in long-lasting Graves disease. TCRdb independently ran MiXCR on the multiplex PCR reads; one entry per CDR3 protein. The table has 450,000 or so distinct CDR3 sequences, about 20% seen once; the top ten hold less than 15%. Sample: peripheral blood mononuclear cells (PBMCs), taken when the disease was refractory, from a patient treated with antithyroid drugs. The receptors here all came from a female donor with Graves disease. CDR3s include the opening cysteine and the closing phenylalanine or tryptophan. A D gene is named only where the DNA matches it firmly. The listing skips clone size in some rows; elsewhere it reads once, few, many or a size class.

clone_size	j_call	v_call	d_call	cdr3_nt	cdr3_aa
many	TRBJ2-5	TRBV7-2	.	TGTGCCAGCAGCCCCGGGACTCAGCAAGAGACCCAGTACTTC	CASSPGTQQETQYF
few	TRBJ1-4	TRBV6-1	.	TGTGCCAGCGCCCCATTGAATGAAAAACTGTTTTTT	CASAPLNEKLFF
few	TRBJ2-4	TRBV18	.	TGTGCCAGCTCGTCCCGGGACACGTTGACCAAAAACATTCAGTACTTC	CASSSRDTLTKNIQYF
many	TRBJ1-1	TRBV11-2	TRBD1	TGTGCCAGCAGCTTAAGCAGGGGGCTTAGGAACACTGAAGCTTTCTTT	CASSLSRGLRNTEAFF
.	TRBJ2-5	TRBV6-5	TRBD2	TGTGCCAGCAGTTGGGGACTAGCGGGGGCGTGGGAGACCCAGTACTTC	CASSWGLAGAWETQYF
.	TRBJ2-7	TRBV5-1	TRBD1	TGCGCCAGCAGCTTAGTGACAGGGCCATCTAACGAGCAGTACTTC	CASSLVTGPSNEQYF
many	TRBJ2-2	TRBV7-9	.	TGTGCCAGCAGCTTACGAGGGACTAACACCGGGGAGCTGTTTTTT	CASSLRGTNTGELFF
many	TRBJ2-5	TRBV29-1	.	TGCAGCGTCATCCCTGGGGAGGCCCAAGAGACCCAGTACTTC	CSVIPGEAQETQYF
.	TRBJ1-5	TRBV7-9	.	TGTGCCAGCAGCCTCCAGGGAGGGCATTCGGCCCAGCATTTT	CASSLQGGHSAQHF
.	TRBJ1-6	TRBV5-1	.	TGCGCCAGCAGCTTTCGATGGGCAGGGGCCTCAAATTCACCCCTCCACTTT	CASSFRWAGASNSPLHF
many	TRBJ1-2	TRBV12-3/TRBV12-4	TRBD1	TGTGCCAGCAGCCCCGGGACAGGGGCTGGCTACACCTTC	CASSPGTGAGYTF
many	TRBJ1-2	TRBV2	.	TGTGCCAGCAGTGGAAGGGGAAGGGGCTACACCTTC	CASSGRGRGYTF
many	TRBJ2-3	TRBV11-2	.	TGTGCCAGCAGCTTAGTTGACAGTTACACAGATACGCAGTATTTT	CASSLVDSYTDTQYF
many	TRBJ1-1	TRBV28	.	TGTGCCAGCGGGGTAGGGAACACTGAAGCTTTCTTT	CASGVGNTEAFF
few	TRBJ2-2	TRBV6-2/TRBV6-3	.	TGTGCCAGCAGTTACTGGGGACCGAACACCGGGGAGCTGTTTTTT	CASSYWGPNTGELFF
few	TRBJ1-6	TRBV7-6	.	TGTGCCAGCAGCTTAGATTTGGGAGATAATTCACCCCTCCACTTT	CASSLDLGDNSPLHF
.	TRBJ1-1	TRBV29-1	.	TGCAGCGTTGAGACTATATTATACACTGAAGCTTTCTTT	CSVETILYTEAFF
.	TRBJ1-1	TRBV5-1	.	TGCGCCAGCGGATCCGGCGCCTTGAACACTGAAGCTTTCTTT	CASGSGALNTEAFF
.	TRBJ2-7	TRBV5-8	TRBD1	TGTGCCAGCAGCTCCCAATACGACAGGGCCCACGAGCAGTACTTC	CASSSQYDRAHEQYF
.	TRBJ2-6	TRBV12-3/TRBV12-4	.	TGTGCCAGCAGATACCGGACCCCCCGCTCTGGGGCCAACGTCCTGACTTTC	CASRYRTPRSGANVLTF
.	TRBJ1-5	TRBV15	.	TGTGCCACCAGCAGCGGGACGGTTAGCAATCAGCCCCAGCATTTT	CATSSGTVSNQPQHF
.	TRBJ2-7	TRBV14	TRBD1	TGTGCCAGCAGCAGACAGGGGGCGCATGAGCAGTACTTC	CASSRQGAHEQYF
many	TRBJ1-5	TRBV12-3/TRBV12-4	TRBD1	TGTGCCAGCAGTTTAGGGGGACAGGGGGGTTATAGCAATCAGCCCCAGCATTTT	CASSLGGQGGYSNQPQHF
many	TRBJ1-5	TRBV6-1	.	TGTGCCAGCATGTATGGTGGGGGTAGCAATCAGCCCCAGCATTTT	CASMYGGGSNQPQHF
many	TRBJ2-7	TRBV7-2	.	TGTGCCAGCAGCTCCTATTCCGGGGCCGCCTACGAGCAGTACTTC	CASSSYSGAAYEQYF
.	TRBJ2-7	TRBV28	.	TGTGCCAGCAGTCCACTCTTGGGTAACGAGCAGTACTTC	CASSPLLGNEQYF
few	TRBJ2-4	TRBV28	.	TGTGCCAGCAGACTGCTAGGGTCCAAAAACATTCAGTACTTC	CASRLLGSKNIQYF
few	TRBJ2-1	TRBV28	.	TGTGCCAGCAGTTTATGGGTCTCTTACAATGAGCAGTTCTTC	CASSLWVSYNEQFF
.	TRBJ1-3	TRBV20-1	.	TGCGGTGCTAGTTGGGGGGCGAGTGGAAACACCATATATTTT	CGASWGASGNTIYF
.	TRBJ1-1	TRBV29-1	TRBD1	TGCAGCGTTTCTCAGGGGGCGGGCACTGAAGCTTTCTTT	CSVSQGAGTEAFF
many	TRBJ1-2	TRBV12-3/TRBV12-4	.	TGTGCCAGCAGTTTACTCGATGGCTACACCTTC	CASSLLDGYTF
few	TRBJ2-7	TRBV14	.	TGTGCCAGCAGCCAAGACCCCTCCTACGAGCAGTACTTC	CASSQDPSYEQYF
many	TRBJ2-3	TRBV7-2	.	TGTGCCAGCAGCTTGGGGGGCGCGGATACGCAGTATTTT	CASSLGGADTQYF
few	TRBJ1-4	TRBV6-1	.	TGTGCCAGCAAGTGGGGATATCGGACATTAACTAATGAAAAACTGTTTTTT	CASKWGYRTLTNEKLFF
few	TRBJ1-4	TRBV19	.	TGTGCCAGTAGTCCCAGGGAGGGCAGTTGGAATGAAAAACTGTTTTTT	CASSPREGSWNEKLFF
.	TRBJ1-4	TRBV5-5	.	TGTGCCAGCAGGCACGTTGGGGCCCGGATTGAAAAACTGTTTTTT	CASRHVGARIEKLFF
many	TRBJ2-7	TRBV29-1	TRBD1	TGCAGCGCGCTCTCGGACAGGGGCTACGAGCAGTACTTC	CSALSDRGYEQYF
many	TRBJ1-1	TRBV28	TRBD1	TGTGCCAGCAGGACAGGGAGAGGGACTGAAGCTTTCTTT	CASRTGRGTEAFF
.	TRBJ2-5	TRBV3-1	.	TGTGCCAGCAGCCCCGCGACTGATGTAGGGACCCAGTACTTC	CASSPATDVGTQYF
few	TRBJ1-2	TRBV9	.	TGTGCCAGCTCAGCCTGGGGGGAGGCGTACTATGGCTACACCTTC	CASSAWGEAYYGYTF